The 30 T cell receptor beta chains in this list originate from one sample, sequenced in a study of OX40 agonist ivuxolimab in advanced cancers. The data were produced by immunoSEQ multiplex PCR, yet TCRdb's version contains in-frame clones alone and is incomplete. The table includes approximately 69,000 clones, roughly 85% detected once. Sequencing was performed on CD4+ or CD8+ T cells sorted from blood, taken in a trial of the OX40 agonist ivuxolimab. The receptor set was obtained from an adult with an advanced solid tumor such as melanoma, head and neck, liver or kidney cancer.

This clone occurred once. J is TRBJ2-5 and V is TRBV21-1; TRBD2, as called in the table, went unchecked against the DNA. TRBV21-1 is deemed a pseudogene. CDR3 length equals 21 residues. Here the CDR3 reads CASSKGGTSGQKLLLQETQYF. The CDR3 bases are TGTGCCAGCAGCAAAGGAGGGACTAGCGGCCAGAAGCTACTACTTCAAGAGACCCAGTACTTC.

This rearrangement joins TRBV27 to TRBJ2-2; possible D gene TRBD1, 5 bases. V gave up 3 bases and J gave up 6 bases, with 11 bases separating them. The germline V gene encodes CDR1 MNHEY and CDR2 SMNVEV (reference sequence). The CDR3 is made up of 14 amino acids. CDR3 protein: CASSFGRGAGELFF. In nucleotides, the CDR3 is TGTGCCAGCAGTTTTGGTAGGGGCGCCGGGGAGCTGTTTTTT.

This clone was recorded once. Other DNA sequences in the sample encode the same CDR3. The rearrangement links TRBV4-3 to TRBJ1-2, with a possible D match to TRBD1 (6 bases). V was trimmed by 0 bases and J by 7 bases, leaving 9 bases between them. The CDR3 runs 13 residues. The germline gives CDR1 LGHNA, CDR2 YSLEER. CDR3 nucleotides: TGCGCCAGCAGCCAAGACAGGGGAGGTGGCTACACCTTC. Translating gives CASSQDRGGGYTF.

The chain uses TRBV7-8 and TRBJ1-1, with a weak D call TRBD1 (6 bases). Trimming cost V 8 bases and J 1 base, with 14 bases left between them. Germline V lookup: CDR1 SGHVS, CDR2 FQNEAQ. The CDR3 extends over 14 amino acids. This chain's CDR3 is CASGPGAWNTEAFF. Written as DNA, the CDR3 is TGTGCCAGCGGGCCGGGGGCGTGGAACACTGAAGCTTTCTTT.

CDR3 DNA: TGTGCCAGTAGTATAAGAGAGGCCTACGAGCAGTACTTC. It encodes CASSIREAYEQYF. This chain connects TRBV19 to TRBJ2-7; D gene uncertain. The CDR3 has 13 amino acids. The V gene's germline CDR1 is LNHDA and CDR2 SQIVND (reference sequence). V lost 2 bases, J lost 2 bases, and 7 bases lay in between.

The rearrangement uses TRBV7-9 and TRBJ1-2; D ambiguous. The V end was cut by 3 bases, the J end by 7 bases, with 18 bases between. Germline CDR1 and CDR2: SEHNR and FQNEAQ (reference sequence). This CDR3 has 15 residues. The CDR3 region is CASSLSTQLLPGYTF. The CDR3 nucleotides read TGTGCCAGCAGCTTGTCGACTCAATTACTCCCTGGCTACACCTTC.

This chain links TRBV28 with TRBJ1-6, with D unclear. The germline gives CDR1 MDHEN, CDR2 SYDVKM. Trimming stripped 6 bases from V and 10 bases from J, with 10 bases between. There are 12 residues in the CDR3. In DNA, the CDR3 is TGTGCCAGCAGCCCACAGAGATCACCCCTCCACTTT. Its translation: CASSPQRSPLHF. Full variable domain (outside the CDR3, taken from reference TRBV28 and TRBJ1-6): DVKVTQSSRYLVKRTGEKVFLECVQDMDHENMFWYRQDPGLGLRLIYFSYDVKMKEKGDIPEGYSVSREKKERFSLILESASTNQTSMYLCASSPQRSPLHFGNGTRLTVT.

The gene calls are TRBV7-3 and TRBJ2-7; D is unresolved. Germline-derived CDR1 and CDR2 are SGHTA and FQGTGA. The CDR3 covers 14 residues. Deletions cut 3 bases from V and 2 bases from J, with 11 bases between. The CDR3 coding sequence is TGTGCCAGCAGCTTTGGTCAGCCCCCCTACGAGCAGTACTTC. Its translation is CASSFGQPPYEQYF.

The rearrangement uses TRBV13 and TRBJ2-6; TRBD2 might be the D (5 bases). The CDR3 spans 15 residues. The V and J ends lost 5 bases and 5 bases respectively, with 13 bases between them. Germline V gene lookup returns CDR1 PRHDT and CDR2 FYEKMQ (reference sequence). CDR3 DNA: TGTGCCAGCAGCCCTTACCCCGGGAGGGCCAACGTCCTGACTTTC. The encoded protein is CASSPYPGRANVLTF.

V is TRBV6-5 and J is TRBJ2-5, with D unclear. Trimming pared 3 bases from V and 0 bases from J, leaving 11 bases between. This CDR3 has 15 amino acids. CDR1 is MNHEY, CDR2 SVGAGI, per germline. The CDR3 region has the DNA TGTGCCAGCAGTTATGGATCCCCCAACCAAGAGACCCAGTACTTC. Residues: CASSYGSPNQETQYF.

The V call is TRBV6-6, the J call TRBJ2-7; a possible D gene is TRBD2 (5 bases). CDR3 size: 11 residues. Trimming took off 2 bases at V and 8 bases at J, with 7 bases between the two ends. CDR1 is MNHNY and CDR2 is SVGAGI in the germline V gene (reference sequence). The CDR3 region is CASSYSGQQYF. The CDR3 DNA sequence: TGTGCCAGCAGTTACAGCGGCCAGCAGTACTTC.

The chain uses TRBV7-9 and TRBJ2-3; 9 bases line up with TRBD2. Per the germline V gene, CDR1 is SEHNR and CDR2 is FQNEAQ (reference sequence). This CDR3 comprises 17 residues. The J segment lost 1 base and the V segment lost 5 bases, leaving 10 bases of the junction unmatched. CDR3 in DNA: TGTGCCAGCAGCCCCTCTCGACTAGCGGTTCGCACAGATACGCAGTATTTT. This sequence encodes CASSPSRLAVRTDTQYF.

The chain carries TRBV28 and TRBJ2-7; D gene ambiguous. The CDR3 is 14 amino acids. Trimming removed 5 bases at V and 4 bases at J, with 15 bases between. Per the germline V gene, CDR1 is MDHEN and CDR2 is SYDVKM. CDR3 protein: CASSPPGVPYEQYF. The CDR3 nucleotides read TGTGCCAGCAGTCCCCCTGGGGTACCTTACGAGCAGTACTTC.

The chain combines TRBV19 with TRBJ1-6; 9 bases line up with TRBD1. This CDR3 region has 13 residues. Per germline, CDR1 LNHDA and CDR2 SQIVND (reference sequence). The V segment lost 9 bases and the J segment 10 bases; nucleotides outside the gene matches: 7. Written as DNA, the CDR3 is TGTGCCAGCCGGGACAGGGTCAACTCACCCCTCCACTTT. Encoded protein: CASRDRVNSPLHF.

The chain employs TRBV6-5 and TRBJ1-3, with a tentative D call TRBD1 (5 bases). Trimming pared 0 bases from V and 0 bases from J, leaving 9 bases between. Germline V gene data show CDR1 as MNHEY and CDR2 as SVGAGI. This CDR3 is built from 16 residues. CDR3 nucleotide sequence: TGTGCCAGCAGTTACTCCGCAGGGATCTCTGGAAACACCATATATTTT. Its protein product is CASSYSAGISGNTIYF.

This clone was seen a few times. CDR3 sequence reads: CASSSGQGARITNEKLFF. Here the CDR3 DNA reads TGTGCCAGCAGCTCTGGACAGGGGGCGAGGATCACTAATGAAAAACTGTTTTTT. This chain joins TRBV7-6 and TRBJ1-4; 11 bases fit TRBD1. This CDR3 comprises 18 residues. In germline, CDR1 is SGHVS, CDR2 FNYEAQ. V was clipped by 4 bases and J by 2 bases; unmatched bases: 9.

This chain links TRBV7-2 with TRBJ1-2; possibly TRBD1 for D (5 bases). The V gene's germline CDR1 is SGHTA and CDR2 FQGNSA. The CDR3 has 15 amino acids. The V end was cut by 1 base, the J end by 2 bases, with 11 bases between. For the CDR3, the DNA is TGTGCCAGCAGCTTAGACAGCGGGGGGAACTATGGCTACACCTTC. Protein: CASSLDSGGNYGYTF.

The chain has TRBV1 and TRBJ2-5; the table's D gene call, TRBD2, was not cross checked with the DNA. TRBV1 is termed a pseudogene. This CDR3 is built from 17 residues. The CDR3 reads CTSSQYSLRENLETQYF. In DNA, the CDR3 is TGCACCAGCAGCCAGTATTCTTTGCGGGAGAATCTAGAGACCCAGTACTTC.

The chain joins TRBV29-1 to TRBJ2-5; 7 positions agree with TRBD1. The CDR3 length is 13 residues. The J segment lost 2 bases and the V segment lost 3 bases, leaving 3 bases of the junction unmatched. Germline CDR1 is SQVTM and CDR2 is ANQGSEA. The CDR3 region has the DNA TGCAGCGTTGACGGGACAGTACAAGAGACCCAGTACTTC. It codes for CSVDGTVQETQYF.

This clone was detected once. This CDR3 is CASSPQSNQGKLFF. In DNA, the CDR3 is TGTGCCAGCAGTCCACAGTCCAACCAGGGAAAACTGTTTTTT. The rearrangement links TRBV6-5 to TRBJ1-4; tentative D call: TRBD1 (5 bases). Trimming cost V 5 bases and J 10 bases, with 17 bases left between them. The CDR3 covers 14 residues. Germline lookup yields CDR1 MNHEY and CDR2 SVGAGI.

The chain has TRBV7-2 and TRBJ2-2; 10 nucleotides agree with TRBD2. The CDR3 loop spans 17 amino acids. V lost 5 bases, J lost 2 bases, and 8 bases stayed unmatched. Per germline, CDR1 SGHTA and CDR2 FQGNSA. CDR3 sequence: CASSTASGGFNTGELFF. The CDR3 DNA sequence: TGTGCCAGCAGCACCGCTAGCGGGGGCTTCAACACCGGGGAGCTGTTTTTT. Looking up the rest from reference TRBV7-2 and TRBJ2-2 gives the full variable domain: GAGVSQSPSNKVTEKGKDVELRCDPISGHTALYWYRQSLGQGLEFLIYFQGNSAPDKSGLPSDRFSAERTGGSVSTLTIQRTQQEDSAVYLCASSTASGGFNTGELFFGEGSRLTVL.

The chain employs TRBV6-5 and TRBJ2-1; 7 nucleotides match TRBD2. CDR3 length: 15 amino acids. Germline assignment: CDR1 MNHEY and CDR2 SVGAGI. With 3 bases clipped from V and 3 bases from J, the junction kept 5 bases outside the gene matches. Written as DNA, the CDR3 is TGTGCCAGCAGTTATGGGGCTAGCGGCTACAATGAGCAGTTCTTC. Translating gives CASSYGASGYNEQFF.

The CDR3 here is CASSLGVVRASAEAFF. CDR3 DNA: TGTGCCAGCAGCTTAGGGGTTGTCAGGGCATCCGCTGAAGCTTTCTTT. This sequence joins TRBV7-2 and TRBJ1-1; maybe TRBD1 (5 bases). Germline V gene sequence: CDR1 SGHTA, CDR2 FQGNSA. The CDR3 runs to 16 residues. The V gene lost 1 base and the J gene lost 6 bases, with 18 bases spanning the gap.

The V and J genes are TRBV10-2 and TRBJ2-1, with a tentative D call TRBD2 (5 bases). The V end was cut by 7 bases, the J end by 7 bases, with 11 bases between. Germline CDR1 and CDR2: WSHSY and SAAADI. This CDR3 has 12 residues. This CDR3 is CASTDWGNEQFF. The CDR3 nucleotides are TGCGCCAGCACGGACTGGGGAAATGAGCAGTTCTTC.

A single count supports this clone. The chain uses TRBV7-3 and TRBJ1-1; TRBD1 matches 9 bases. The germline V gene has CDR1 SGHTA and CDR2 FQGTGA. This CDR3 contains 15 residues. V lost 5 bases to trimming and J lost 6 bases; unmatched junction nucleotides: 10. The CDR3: CASSPRPGTGSEAFF. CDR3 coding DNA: TGTGCCAGCAGCCCCCGTCCCGGGACAGGGTCTGAAGCTTTCTTT.

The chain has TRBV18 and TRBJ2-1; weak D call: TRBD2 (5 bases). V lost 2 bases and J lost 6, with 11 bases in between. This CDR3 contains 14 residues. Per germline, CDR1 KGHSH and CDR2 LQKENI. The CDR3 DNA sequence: TGTGCCAGCTCACCATCGGCTAGCAGCAATGAGCAGTTCTTC. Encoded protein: CASSPSASSNEQFF. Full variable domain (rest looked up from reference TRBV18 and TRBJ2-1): NAGVMQNPRHLVRRRGQEARLRCSPMKGHSHVYWYRQLPEEGLKFMVYLQKENIIDESGMPKERFSAEFPKEGPSILRIQQVVRGDSAAYFCASSPSASSNEQFFGPGTRLTVL.

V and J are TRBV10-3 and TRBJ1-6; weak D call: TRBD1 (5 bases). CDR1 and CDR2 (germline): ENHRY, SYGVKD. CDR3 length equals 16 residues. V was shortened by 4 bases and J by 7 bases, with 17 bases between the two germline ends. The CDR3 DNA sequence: TGTGCCATCAGTGGAGTGGTGGGGACGGGGAATTCACCCCTCCACTTT. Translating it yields CAISGVVGTGNSPLHF.

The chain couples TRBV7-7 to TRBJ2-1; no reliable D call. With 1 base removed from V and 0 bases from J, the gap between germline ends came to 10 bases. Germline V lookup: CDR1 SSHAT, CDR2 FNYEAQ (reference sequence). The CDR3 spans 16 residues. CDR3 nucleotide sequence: TGTGCCAGCAGCTTAGATCTGACGCGCTCCTACAATGAGCAGTTCTTC. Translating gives CASSLDLTRSYNEQFF.

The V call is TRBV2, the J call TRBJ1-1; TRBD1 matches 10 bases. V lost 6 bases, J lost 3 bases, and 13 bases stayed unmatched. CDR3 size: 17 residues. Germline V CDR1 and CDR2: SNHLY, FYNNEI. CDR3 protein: CASSGGDRGRSDTEAFF. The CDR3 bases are TGTGCCAGCAGCGGCGGGGACAGGGGCAGATCGGACACTGAAGCTTTCTTT.

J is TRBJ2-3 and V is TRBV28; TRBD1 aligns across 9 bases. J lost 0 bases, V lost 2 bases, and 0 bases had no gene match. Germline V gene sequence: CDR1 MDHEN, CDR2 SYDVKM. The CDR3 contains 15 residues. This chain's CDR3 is CASSLGTGSTDTQYF. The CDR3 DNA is TGTGCCAGCAGTTTAGGGACAGGGAGCACAGATACGCAGTATTTT. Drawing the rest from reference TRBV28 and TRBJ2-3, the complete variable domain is DVKVTQSSRYLVKRTGEKVFLECVQDMDHENMFWYRQDPGLGLRLIYFSYDVKMKEKGDIPEGYSVSREKKERFSLILESASTNQTSMYLCASSLGTGSTDTQYFGPGTRLTVL.